These 22 T cell receptor beta chains were all obtained from the same sample, sequenced in a study of T cells in Graves' hyperthyroidism and ophthalmopathy. Amplified TCR beta CDR3 regions came from RNA transcripts. Carried out on the TCR CDR3, a first-round RT-PCR used the HTBI primer set. TCRdb recomputed calls from the multiplex PCR reads with MiXCR, one row per CDR3 protein. The table has some 490,000 distinct CDR3 sequences, about 15% seen once. The sequenced sample consisted of blood. Receptor source: a woman aged 30 to 39 with Graves' ophthalmopathy.

This clonotype was picked up many times. The J gene is TRBJ1-1, the V gene TRBV5-1, with TRBD1 matching 8 bases. V lost 4 bases to trimming and J lost 0 bases; unmatched junction nucleotides: 8. The CDR3 sequence is 16 residues long. Germline-derived CDR1 and CDR2 are SGHRS and YFSETQ. Written as DNA, the CDR3 is TGCGCCAGCAGCACCTACCGGACAGGGATGAACACTGAAGCTTTCTTT. Its protein product is CASSTYRTGMNTEAFF.

This clonotype was seen at least ten times. The V gene is TRBV6-5, the J gene TRBJ2-7; perhaps TRBD2 as D (5 bases). V lost 0 bases and J 2 bases, leaving 14 bases between the germline ends. Germline V gives CDR1 MNHEY, CDR2 SVGAGI. CDR3 length: 16 amino acids. The CDR3 spells CASSYSGWENPYEQYF. The CDR3 DNA follows: TGTGCCAGCAGTTACTCGGGGTGGGAGAATCCCTACGAGCAGTACTTC.

This sequence joins TRBV4-3 and TRBJ2-6; D gene ambiguous. Trimming took off 0 bases at V and 0 bases at J, with 6 bases between the two ends. CDR3 length: 16 residues. Germline assignment: CDR1 LGHNA and CDR2 YSLEER. The CDR3 spells CASSQDPLSGANVLTF. The CDR3 DNA reads TGCGCCAGCAGCCAAGATCCGCTCTCTGGGGCCAACGTCCTGACTTTC.

This clonotype came up many times. The chain uses TRBV7-2 and TRBJ2-2; 12 bases line up with TRBD2. CDR1 is SGHTA and CDR2 is FQGNSA in the germline V gene. The trim removed 3 bases at V and 5 bases at J, leaving 4 bases unmatched. The CDR3 extends over 16 amino acids. The CDR3 loop is CASSFSSGRVTGELFF. The CDR3 coding sequence is TGTGCCAGCAGCTTTTCTAGCGGGAGGGTAACCGGGGAGCTGTTTTTT.

The chain carries TRBV4-1 and TRBJ1-3, with 8 positions matching TRBD1. The germline gives CDR1 MGHRA, CDR2 YSYEKL. V was clipped by 4 bases and J by 2 bases; unmatched bases: 7. This CDR3 spans 16 amino acids. For the CDR3, the DNA is TGCGCCAGCAGCCCCGGACAGGGTAGGACTGGAAACACCATATATTTT. As protein: CASSPGQGRTGNTIYF.

Concerning this clonotype: One end of the junction is discordant with germline, which a read error may explain. The CDR3 DNA is TGTGCCAGCATCAAAAGAACCTCCTTCAATGAGCAGTTCTTC. Translating it yields CASIKRTSFNEQFF. V gene TRBV6-1 combines with J gene TRBJ2-1; no reliable D call. The CDR3 loop spans 14 amino acids. Per the germline V gene, CDR1 is MNHNS and CDR2 is SASEGT.

For this clonotype: Just one base apart from a much larger clone, this may be a read error. The chain is built from TRBV28 and TRBJ1-4; D is possibly TRBD1 (5 bases). Germline CDR1 reads MDHEN; CDR2 reads SYDVKM. The CDR3 runs to 14 residues. CDR3 in DNA: TGTGGCAGCGTGGGACGGACAACTAATGAAAAACTGTTTTTT. Its protein product is CGSVGRTTNEKLFF.

This clonotype was seen only a few times. V is TRBV9 and J is TRBJ2-5; no reliable D call. Germline lookup yields CDR1 SGDLS and CDR2 YYNGEE. V lost 0 bases and J lost 5, with 11 bases in between. There are 14 residues in the CDR3. CDR3 in DNA: TGTGCCAGCAGCGTAGCGGCCCTCTCGGAGACCCAGTACTTC. This gives the protein CASSVAALSETQYF.

At least ten counts were recorded for this clonotype. The genes are TRBV20-1 and TRBJ2-1; TRBD2 matches 10 bases. CDR1 and CDR2 from the germline V gene are DFQATT and SNEGSKA (reference sequence). CDR3 length: 16 residues. V gave up 0 bases and J gave up 8 bases; unmatched junction bases: 10. The CDR3 is CSARDLASGSSDEQFF. In DNA form, the CDR3 reads TGCAGTGCTAGAGATTTGGCTAGCGGGAGTTCGGATGAGCAGTTCTTC.

This clonotype was seen more than once but under ten times. This sequence joins TRBV25-1 and TRBJ2-2; 10 nucleotides line up with TRBD1. CDR3 length equals 17 residues. Germline assignment: CDR1 MGHDK and CDR2 SYGVNS. V shed 7 bases and J 3 bases; nucleotides not matched to a gene: 11. The CDR3 DNA follows: TGTGCCAGCAAGGGACAGGGGATCTTCCCTGACACCGGGGAGCTGTTTTTT. It yields the protein CASKGQGIFPDTGELFF.

This clonotype was counted a few times. The chain couples TRBV28 to TRBJ2-7; TRBD2 matches 8 bases. Germline V gene lookup returns CDR1 MDHEN and CDR2 SYDVKM. Trimming at V came to 2 bases and at J to 4 bases, leaving 10 bases not matched to a gene. The CDR3 contains 16 residues. The CDR3 is CASSLIWQRELYEQYF. The CDR3 bases are TGTGCCAGCAGTTTAATCTGGCAGCGGGAGTTGTACGAGCAGTACTTC.

This clonotype occurred a few times. This chain joins TRBV25-1 and TRBJ2-2, with 10 bases that match TRBD1. CDR3 length: 17 amino acids. V was clipped by 2 bases and J by 5 bases; unmatched bases: 8. From germline, CDR1 is MGHDK and CDR2 SYGVNS. CDR3 residues: CASSERGDRGRTGELFF. DNA of the CDR3: TGTGCCAGCAGTGAAAGGGGGGACAGGGGAAGGACCGGGGAGCTGTTTTTT. The entire variable domain, with the rest obtained from reference TRBV25-1 and TRBJ2-2, is as follows: EADIYQTPRYLVIGTGKKITLECSQTMGHDKMYWYQQDPGMELHLIHYSYGVNSTEKGDLSSESTVSRIRTEHFPLTLESARPSHTSQYLCASSERGDRGRTGELFFGEGSRLTVL.

The V call is TRBV29-1, the J call TRBJ1-5, with D possibly matching TRBD1 (6 bases). V lost 5 bases, J lost 1 base, and 12 bases lay in between. The length of the CDR3 is 14 residues. The germline CDR1 and CDR2 sequences are SQVTM and ANQGSEA. CDR3 in amino acids: CSVSMDRSNQPQHF. The DNA for the CDR3 is TGCAGCGTTAGCATGGACAGAAGCAATCAGCCCCAGCATTTT.

This clonotype was observed many times. The rearrangement links TRBV5-1 to TRBJ2-7, with D possibly matching TRBD1 (5 bases). Germline CDR1 SGHRS, CDR2 YFSETQ. The CDR3 is made up of 14 amino acids. V lost 4 bases to trimming and J lost 12 bases, with 23 bases between them. CDR3 sequence reads: CASSQQAGNFFWYF. CDR3 in DNA: TGCGCCAGCAGCCAACAGGCCGGCAACTTCTTTTGGTACTTC.

This clonotype was observed at least ten times. The V and J genes are TRBV28 and TRBJ2-7; D is ambiguous. Germline values: CDR1 MDHEN, CDR2 SYDVKM. This CDR3 comprises 14 residues. Trimming pared 2 bases from V and 3 bases from J, leaving 11 bases between. The CDR3 spells CASSLISRGYEQYF. The CDR3 nucleotides are TGTGCCAGCAGTTTAATAAGTAGAGGCTACGAGCAGTACTTC.

The chain uses TRBV20-1 and TRBJ2-1; 8 nucleotides match TRBD2. The V segment lost 5 bases and the J segment 1 base; nucleotides outside the gene matches: 7. Per the germline V gene, CDR1 is DFQATT and CDR2 is SNEGSKA (reference sequence). This CDR3 is built from 15 residues. CDR3 region: CSAPSAGVSYNEQFF. The CDR3 DNA is TGCAGTGCTCCCTCAGCGGGAGTGTCCTACAATGAGCAGTTCTTC.

The table lists this clonotype with many counts. The CDR3 sequence: CASRGLAGVNEQYF. CDR3 bases: TGTGCCAGCAGGGGACTAGCGGGAGTAAACGAGCAGTACTTC. The gene calls are TRBV27 and TRBJ2-7; 14 bases line up with TRBD2. V was clipped by 6 bases and J by 5 bases; unmatched bases: 3. This CDR3 region has 14 residues. Looked up from germline, CDR1 is MNHEY and CDR2 is SMNVEV (reference sequence).

On this clonotype: This may come from a read error, since a much larger clone is one base off. The J gene is TRBJ2-7, the V gene TRBV3-1; TRBD1 matches at 11 bases. There are 14 residues in the CDR3. Germline CDR1 reads LGHDT; CDR2 reads YNNKEL (reference sequence). The CDR3 DNA reads as TGTGCCGGCAGCCAGGACAGGGGGCCTTACGAGCAGTACTTC. This translates into CAGSQDRGPYEQYF.

This clonotype was seen only a few times. The gene calls are TRBV10-3 and TRBJ1-1, with 7 nucleotides matching TRBD1. J was trimmed by 5 bases and V by 8 bases; bases with no gene match: 8. This CDR3 contains 13 residues. The germline V gene has CDR1 ENHRY and CDR2 SYGVKD. The CDR3 bases are TGTGCCATCCAAGGGGAGGGGGCAACTGAAGCTTTCTTT. Translating gives CAIQGEGATEAFF.

V is TRBV2 and J is TRBJ2-6, with D perhaps given as TRBD1 or TRBD2 (5 bases each). The CDR3 spans 16 residues. V was shortened by 7 bases and J by 3 bases, with 16 bases between the two germline ends. Germline V gene sequence: CDR1 SNHLY, CDR2 FYNNEI. CDR3 in DNA: TGTGCCAGCATCCGTTCTCCGGGGCTTGGGGCCAACGTCCTGACTTTC. Its translation: CASIRSPGLGANVLTF.

The rearrangement joins TRBV18 to TRBJ1-2; D is possibly TRBD1 (5 bases). V was clipped by 3 bases and J by 6 bases, with 17 bases between them. Per germline, CDR1 KGHSH and CDR2 LQKENI. The CDR3 covers 15 residues. In DNA form, the CDR3 reads TGTGCCAGCTCACCGGACATAGACAGCCCAGATGGCTACACCTTC. Protein sequence: CASSPDIDSPDGYTF.

This clonotype was seen many times. This CDR3 reads CASSSGLGGTQYF. Written as DNA, the CDR3 is TGTGCCAGCAGTTCCGGGCTAGGGGGGACCCAGTACTTC. V usage is TRBV12-3 or TRBV12-4 and J usage is TRBJ2-5; possibly TRBD1 for D (6 bases). This CDR3 is built from 13 residues. V lost 4 bases to trimming and J lost 7 bases, with 13 bases between them.